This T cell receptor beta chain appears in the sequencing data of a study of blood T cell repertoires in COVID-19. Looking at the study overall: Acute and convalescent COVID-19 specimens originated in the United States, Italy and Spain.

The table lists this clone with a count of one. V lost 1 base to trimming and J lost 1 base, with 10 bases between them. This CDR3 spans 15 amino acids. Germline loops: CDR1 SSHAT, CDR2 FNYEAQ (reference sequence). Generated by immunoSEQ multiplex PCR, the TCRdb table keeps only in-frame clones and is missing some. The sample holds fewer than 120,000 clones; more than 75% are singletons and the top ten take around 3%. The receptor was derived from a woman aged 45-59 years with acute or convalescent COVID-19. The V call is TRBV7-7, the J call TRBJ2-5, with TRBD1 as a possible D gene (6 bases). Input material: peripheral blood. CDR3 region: CASSLGTVPQETQYF. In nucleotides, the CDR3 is TGTGCCAGCAGCTTAGGGACAGTTCCCCAAGAGACCCAGTACTTC. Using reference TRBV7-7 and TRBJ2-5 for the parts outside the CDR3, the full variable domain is GAGVSQSPRYKVTKRGQDVTLRCDPISSHATLYWYQQALGQGPEFLTYFNYEAQPDKSGLPSDRFSAERPEGSISTLTIQRTEQRDSAMYRCASSLGTVPQETQYFGPGTRLLVL.